This TCR beta chain comes out of a study of human T cells and chemical hapten exposure. Deletions cut 1 base from V and 6 bases from J, with 14 bases between. This CDR3 comprises 15 residues. Germline CDR1 reads SGHRS; CDR2 reads YFSETQ. The sample's time point: healthy volunteer bleed at 2 weeks. Sequencing started from total RNA isolated from unfractionated whole blood. Points from the study as a whole: TCRs above 1 in 1000 frequency stayed constant with DPC sensitization.

TCRdb reanalysed the RACE reads using MiXCR and keeps one entry per CDR3 protein. Of about 130,000 distinct CDR3 sequences listed, roughly 9% were seen once; the top ten hold 1.5% to 2%. On this clonotype itself: Its antigen is still unknown.

The sequenced sample was whole blood. This TCR came from a male donor in good health. Some clones in this sample may be carry-over from other donors' samples. The chain employs TRBV5-1 and TRBJ2-1; D is possibly TRBD1 (5 bases). This CDR3 reads CASSLTGDFSNEQFF. The DNA of the CDR3 is TGCGCCAGCAGCTTGACAGGAGATTTTTCCAATGAGCAGTTCTTC.